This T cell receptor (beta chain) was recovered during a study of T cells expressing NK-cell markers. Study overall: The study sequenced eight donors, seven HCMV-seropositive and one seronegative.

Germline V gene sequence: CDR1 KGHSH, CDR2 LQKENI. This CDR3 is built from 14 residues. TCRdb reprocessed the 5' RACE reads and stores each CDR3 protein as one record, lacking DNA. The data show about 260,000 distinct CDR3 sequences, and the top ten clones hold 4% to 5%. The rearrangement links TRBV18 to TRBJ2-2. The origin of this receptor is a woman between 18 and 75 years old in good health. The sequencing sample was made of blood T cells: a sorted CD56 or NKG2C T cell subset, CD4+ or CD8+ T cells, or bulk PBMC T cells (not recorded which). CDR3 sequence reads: CASSADQNTGELFF.